The 2 T cell receptor beta chains presented below share a single source sample, sequenced in a study of T cell changes during pregnancy in multiple sclerosis (dated by TCRdb to about 2019). Library preparation employed the immunoSEQ multiplex PCR assay. This immuneACCESS table, as held by TCRdb, lists in-frame sequences with V and J called but not all clones. Of the missing ones, under half trace to an unresolved V gene in checked studies; the others have no known cause. The sample table holds over 55,000 clones, of which 75% to 90% were seen once. Around 9.5% of the sample goes to the ten largest clones. The sample consisted of peripheral blood, taken after pregnancy. The origin of the receptors is a female donor in good health, enrolled as a control in a pregnancy study.

The V and J genes are TRBV19 and TRBJ1-5; possible D gene TRBD1, 6 bases. CDR1 is LNHDA and CDR2 is SQIVND in the germline V gene (reference sequence). The CDR3 consists of 16 residues. The V gene lost 7 bases and the J gene lost 2 bases, with 18 bases spanning the gap. CDR3 bases: TGTGCCAGTAAGGATCAGGGGAGCATGGGCAATCAGCCCCAGCATTTT. This encodes CASKDQGSMGNQPQHF.

The rearrangement joins TRBV19 to TRBJ1-5; a possible D gene is TRBD1 (6 bases). The germline V and J ends were trimmed by 4 bases and 3 bases, with 22 bases remaining between them. The germline CDR1 and CDR2 sequences are LNHDA and SQIVND (reference sequence). The CDR3 is 18 residues long. The chain's CDR3 is CASSTPNPGTLINQPQHF. The CDR3 nucleotides read TGTGCCAGTAGTACCCCAAACCCCGGGACACTGATCAATCAGCCCCAGCATTTT.